This TCR beta chain is drawn from a study of control samples from healthy donors and cancer patients (TCRdb year 2020). Library creation used the immunoSEQ multiplex PCR assay. TCRdb re-hosts the immuneACCESS table, in-frame sequences only. Its copies lack some clones; in the studies checked, an unresolved V gene accounts for under half of them, and the cause for the rest is not known. This sample lists some 99,000 clones; roughly 89% were detected once. 17% of the sample is in the top ten clones. Note on this clone: Its antigen remains unidentified. Base qualities are not recorded, but no much larger clone differs from it by a single base.

This clonotype was sampled from a woman aged 45-65 years in good health. Sequenced: blood.

The CDR3 has the sequence CASSPTGDSYEQYF. The DNA sequence is as follows: TGTGCCAGTAGTCCAACAGGGGACTCCTACGAGCAGTACTTC. This sequence uses TRBV19 and TRBJ2-7; TRBD1 matches 7 bases in the middle. The CDR3, from cysteine to phenylalanine, totals 14 residues. Only the CDR3 part of the read is kept: 42 bases, read in frame from the first base. CDR1 LNHDA and CDR2 SQIVND were looked up in the germline V gene (reference sequence). The V end gives up 5 bases and the J end 0 bases, leaving 4 bases in the junction not matched to a gene.